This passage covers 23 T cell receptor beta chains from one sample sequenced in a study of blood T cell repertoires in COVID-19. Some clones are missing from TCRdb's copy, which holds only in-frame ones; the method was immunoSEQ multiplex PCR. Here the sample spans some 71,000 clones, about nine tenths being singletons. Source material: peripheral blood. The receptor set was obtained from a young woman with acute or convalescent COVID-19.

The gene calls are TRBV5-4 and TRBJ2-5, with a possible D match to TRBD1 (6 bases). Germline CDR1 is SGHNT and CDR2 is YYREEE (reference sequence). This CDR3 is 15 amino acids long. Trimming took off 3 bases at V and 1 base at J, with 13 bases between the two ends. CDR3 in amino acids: CASSSAGQLQETQYF. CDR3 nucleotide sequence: TGTGCCAGCAGCTCAGCAGGACAGCTCCAAGAGACCCAGTACTTC.

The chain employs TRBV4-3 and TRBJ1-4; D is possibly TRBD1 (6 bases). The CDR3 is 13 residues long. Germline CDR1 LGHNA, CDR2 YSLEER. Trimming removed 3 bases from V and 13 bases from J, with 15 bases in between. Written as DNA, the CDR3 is TGCGCCAGCAGCCATACATCAGGGGTAGGACTGTTTTTT. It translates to CASSHTSGVGLFF.

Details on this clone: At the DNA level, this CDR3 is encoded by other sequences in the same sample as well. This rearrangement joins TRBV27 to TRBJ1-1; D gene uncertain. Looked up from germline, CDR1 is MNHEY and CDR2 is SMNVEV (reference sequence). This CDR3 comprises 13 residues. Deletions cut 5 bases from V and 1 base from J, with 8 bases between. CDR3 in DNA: TGTGCCAGCAGTCTGCGGGAGAACACTGAAGCTTTCTTT. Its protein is CASSLRENTEAFF.

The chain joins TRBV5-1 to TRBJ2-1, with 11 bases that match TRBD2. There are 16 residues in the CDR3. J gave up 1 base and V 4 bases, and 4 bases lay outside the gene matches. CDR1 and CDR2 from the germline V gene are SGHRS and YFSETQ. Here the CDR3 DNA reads TGCGCCAGCAGCCCAGGGACTAGCGGATCCTACAATGAGCAGTTCTTC. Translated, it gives CASSPGTSGSYNEQFF.

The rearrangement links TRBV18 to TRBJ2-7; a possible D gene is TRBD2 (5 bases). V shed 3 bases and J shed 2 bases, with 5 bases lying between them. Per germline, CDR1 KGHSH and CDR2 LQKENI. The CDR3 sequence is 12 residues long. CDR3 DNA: TGTGCCAGCTCACCCGGGACCTACGAGCAGTACTTC. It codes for CASSPGTYEQYF.

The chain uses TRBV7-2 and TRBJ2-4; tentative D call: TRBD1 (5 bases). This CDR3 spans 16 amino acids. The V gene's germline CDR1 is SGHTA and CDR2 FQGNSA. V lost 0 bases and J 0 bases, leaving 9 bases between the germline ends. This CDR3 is CASSLAVQGAKNIQYF. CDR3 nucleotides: TGTGCCAGCAGCTTAGCGGTCCAGGGAGCCAAAAACATTCAGTACTTC.

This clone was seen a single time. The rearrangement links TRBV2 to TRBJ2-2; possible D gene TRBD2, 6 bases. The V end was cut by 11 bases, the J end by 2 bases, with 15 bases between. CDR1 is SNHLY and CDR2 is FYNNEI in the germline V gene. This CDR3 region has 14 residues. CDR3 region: CAGSGTDNTGELFF. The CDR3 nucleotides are TGTGCCGGTTCCGGGACTGACAACACCGGGGAGCTGTTTTTT.

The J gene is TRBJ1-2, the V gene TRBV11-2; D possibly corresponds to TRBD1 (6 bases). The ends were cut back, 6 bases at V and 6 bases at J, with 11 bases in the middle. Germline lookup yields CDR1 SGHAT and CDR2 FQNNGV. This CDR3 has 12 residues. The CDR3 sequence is CASSVEGDGYTF. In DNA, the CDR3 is TGTGCCAGCAGTGTTGAGGGGGATGGCTACACCTTC.

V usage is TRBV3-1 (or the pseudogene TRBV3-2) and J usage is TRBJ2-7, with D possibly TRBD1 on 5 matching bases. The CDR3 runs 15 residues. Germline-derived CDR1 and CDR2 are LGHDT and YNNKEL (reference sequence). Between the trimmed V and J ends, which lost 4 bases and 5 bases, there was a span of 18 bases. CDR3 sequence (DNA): TGTGCCAGCAGCCCGCCCTTAGGACACTCTCACGAGCAGTACTTC. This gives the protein CASSPPLGHSHEQYF.

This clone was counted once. CDR3 nucleotides: TGTGCCAGCAGCGACGGACTACTCCGCTGGTTCTTC. Translating it yields CASSDGLLRWFF. The chain joins TRBV2 to TRBJ2-1; TRBD2 might be the D (6 bases). V was trimmed by 6 bases and J by 15 bases, leaving 18 bases between them. The length of the CDR3 is 12 residues. CDR1 is SNHLY, CDR2 FYNNEI, per germline.

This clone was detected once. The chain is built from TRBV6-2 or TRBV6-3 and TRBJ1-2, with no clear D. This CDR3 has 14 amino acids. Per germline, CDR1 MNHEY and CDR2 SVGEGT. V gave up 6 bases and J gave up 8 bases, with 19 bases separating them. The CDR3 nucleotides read TGTGCCAGCAGCACCGCATCGGGTCCTATGGGCTACACCTTC. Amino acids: CASSTASGPMGYTF.

CDR3 sequence reads: CAWSEGLAGVGEQYF. The CDR3, as DNA: TGTGCCTGGAGTGAGGGCCTAGCGGGAGTAGGCGAGCAGTACTTC. The V call is TRBV30, the J call TRBJ2-7; 10 bases line up with TRBD2. CDR3 length: 15 residues. V lost 1 base to trimming and J lost 6 bases; unmatched junction nucleotides: 9. Per the germline V gene, CDR1 is GTSNPN and CDR2 is SVGIG (reference sequence).

CDR3: CASSLSTSGSRYF. The CDR3 bases are TGTGCCAGCAGTTTATCCACTAGCGGGAGTCGGTATTTT. This sequence joins TRBV27 and TRBJ2-3; 11 positions match TRBD2. V shed 0 bases and J 14 bases; nucleotides not matched to a gene: 4. This CDR3 has 13 amino acids. The germline V gene has CDR1 MNHEY and CDR2 SMNVEV (reference sequence).

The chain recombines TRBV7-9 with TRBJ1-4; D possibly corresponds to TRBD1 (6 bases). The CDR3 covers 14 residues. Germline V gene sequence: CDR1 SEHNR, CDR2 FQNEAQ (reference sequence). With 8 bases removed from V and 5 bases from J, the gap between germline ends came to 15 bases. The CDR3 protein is CASGDDRSNEKLFF. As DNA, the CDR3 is TGTGCCAGCGGGGATGACAGGTCAAATGAAAAACTGTTTTTT.

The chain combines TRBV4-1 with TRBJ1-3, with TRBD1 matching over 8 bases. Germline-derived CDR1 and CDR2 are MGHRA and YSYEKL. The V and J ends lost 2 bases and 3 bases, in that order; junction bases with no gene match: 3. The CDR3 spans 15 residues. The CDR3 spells CASSQQGALGNTIYF. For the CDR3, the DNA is TGCGCCAGCAGCCAACAGGGGGCGCTTGGAAACACCATATATTTT.

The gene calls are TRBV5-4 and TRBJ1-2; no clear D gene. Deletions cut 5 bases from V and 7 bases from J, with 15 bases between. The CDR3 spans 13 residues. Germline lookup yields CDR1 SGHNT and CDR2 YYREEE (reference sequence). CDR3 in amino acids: CASRLREISGYTF. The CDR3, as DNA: TGTGCCAGCAGATTGAGGGAGATAAGTGGCTACACCTTC.

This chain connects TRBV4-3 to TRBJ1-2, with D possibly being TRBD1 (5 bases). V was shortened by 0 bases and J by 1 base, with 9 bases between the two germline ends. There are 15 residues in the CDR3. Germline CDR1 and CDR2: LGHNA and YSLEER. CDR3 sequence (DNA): TGCGCCAGCAGCCAAGACAGGGCTTTTAACTATGGCTACACCTTC. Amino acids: CASSQDRAFNYGYTF.

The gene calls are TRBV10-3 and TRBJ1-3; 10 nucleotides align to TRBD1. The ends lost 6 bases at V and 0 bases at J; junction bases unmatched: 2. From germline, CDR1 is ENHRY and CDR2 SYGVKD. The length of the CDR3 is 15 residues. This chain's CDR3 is CAIRTGGNSGNTIYF. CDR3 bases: TGTGCCATCAGGACAGGGGGCAACTCTGGAAACACCATATATTTT.

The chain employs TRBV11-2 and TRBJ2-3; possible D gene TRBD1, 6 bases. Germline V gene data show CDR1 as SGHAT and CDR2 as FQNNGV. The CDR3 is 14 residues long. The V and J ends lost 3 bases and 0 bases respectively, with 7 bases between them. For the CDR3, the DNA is TGTGCCAGCAGCTTCGGACAGAGCACAGATACGCAGTATTTT. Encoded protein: CASSFGQSTDTQYF.

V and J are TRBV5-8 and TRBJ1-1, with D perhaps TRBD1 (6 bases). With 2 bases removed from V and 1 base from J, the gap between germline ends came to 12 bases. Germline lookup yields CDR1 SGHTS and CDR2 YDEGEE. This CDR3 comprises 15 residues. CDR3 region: CASSFGGAGNTEAFF. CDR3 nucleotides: TGTGCCAGCAGCTTTGGGGGCGCGGGGAACACTGAAGCTTTCTTT. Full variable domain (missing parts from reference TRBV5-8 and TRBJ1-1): EAGVTQSPTHLIKTRGQQATLRCSPISGHTSVYWYQQALGLGLQFLLWYDEGEERNRGNFPPRFSGRQFPNYSSELNVNALELEDSALYLCASSFGGAGNTEAFFGQGTRLTVV.

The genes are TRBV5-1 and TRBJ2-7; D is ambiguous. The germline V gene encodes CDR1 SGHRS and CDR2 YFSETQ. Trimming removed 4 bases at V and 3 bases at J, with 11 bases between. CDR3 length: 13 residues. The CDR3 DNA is TGCGCCAGCAGCCTTCAAGACAACTACGAGCAGTACTTC. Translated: CASSLQDNYEQYF. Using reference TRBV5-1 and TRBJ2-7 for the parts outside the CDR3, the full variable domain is KAGVTQTPRYLIKTRGQQVTLSCSPISGHRSVSWYQQTPGQGLQFLFEYFSETQRNKGNFPGRFSGRQFSNSRSEMNVSTLELGDSALYLCASSLQDNYEQYFGPGTRLTVT.

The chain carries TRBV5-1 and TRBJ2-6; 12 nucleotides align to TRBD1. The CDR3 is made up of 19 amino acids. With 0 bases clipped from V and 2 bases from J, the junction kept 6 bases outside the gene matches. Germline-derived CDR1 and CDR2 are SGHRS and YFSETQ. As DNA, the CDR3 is TGCGCCAGCAGCTTGGCTTCCGGGACAGGGGGCACTGGGGCCAACGTCCTGACTTTC. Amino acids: CASSLASGTGGTGANVLTF.

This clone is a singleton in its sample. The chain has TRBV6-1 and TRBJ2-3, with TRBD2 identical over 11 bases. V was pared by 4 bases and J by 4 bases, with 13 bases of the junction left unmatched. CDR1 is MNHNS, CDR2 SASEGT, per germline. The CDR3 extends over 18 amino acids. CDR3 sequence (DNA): TGTGCCAGCAGTGTTCAAACGTCACTAGCGGGGGAGTCAGATACGCAGTATTTT. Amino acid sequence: CASSVQTSLAGESDTQYF.